This T cell receptor beta chain was retrieved from a study of blood T cell repertoires in COVID-19. The germline CDR1 and CDR2 sequences are MNHNS and SASEGT. This CDR3 has 17 amino acids. V lost 2 bases and J 1 base, leaving 15 bases between the germline ends. Libraries were prepared by immunoSEQ multiplex PCR; TCRdb keeps only in-frame clonotypes and omits some of them. The sample lists under 200,000 clones, approximately 89% occurring once. The genes are TRBV6-1 and TRBJ2-4; D is perhaps TRBD2 (6 bases). Material: peripheral blood. The clonotype comes from a man between 65 and 79 years old with acute or convalescent COVID-19. The CDR3 sequence is CASSEWSGSMAKNIQYF. The CDR3 DNA sequence: TGTGCCAGCAGTGAATGGAGCGGGTCGATGGCCAAAAACATTCAGTACTTC.